Here is one T cell receptor beta chain with its context. The sample belongs to a study of T cell changes during pregnancy in multiple sclerosis. V gave up 3 bases and J gave up 2 bases, with 10 bases separating them. The CDR3 covers 14 residues. Germline V gene data show CDR1 as LNHDA and CDR2 as SQIVND (reference sequence). Produced via immunoSEQ multiplex PCR; TCRdb's table is partial and in-frame only. The table has about 70,000 clones, around 90% seen once. The clonotype originates from a female donor with multiple sclerosis, enrolled in a pregnancy study. The starting material was CD4+ T cells from peripheral blood mononuclear cells, obtained after pregnancy. The chain uses TRBV19 and TRBJ1-1; D uncertain. The CDR3 reads CASSIERVNTEAFF. CDR3 nucleotide sequence: TGTGCCAGTAGTATCGAGAGAGTTAACACTGAAGCTTTCTTT.